The 29 T cell receptor beta chains below all came from one sample that was sequenced in a study of OX40 agonist ivuxolimab in advanced cancers. The method was immunoSEQ multiplex PCR; TCRdb's version includes in-frame clones alone and lacks a portion of them. Of about 110,000 clones listed, roughly nine tenths are singletons. Here the sequenced sample was CD4+ or CD8+ T cells sorted from blood, taken in a trial of the OX40 agonist ivuxolimab. These receptors all stem from an adult with an advanced solid tumor such as melanoma, head and neck, liver or kidney cancer.

V usage is TRBV27 and J usage is TRBJ1-1; 7 bases are a match to TRBD1. The CDR3 has 14 residues. Germline V gene lookup returns CDR1 MNHEY and CDR2 SMNVEV (reference sequence). Unmatched junction bases numbered 8, after V lost 3 bases and J lost 7 bases. The chain's CDR3 is CASSFGTDGSEAFF. Written as DNA, the CDR3 is TGTGCCAGCAGTTTTGGGACAGACGGCAGTGAAGCTTTCTTT.

J is TRBJ2-3 and V is TRBV7-9; the D gene is possibly TRBD2 (6 bases). Germline V gene lookup returns CDR1 SEHNR and CDR2 FQNEAQ (reference sequence). The CDR3 consists of 19 residues. Deletions cut 2 bases from V and 0 bases from J, with 21 bases between. The CDR3: CASSLSVILGDLSTDTQYF. The CDR3 nucleotides are TGTGCCAGCAGCTTATCCGTCATTCTGGGGGACTTGAGCACAGATACGCAGTATTTT. The whole variable domain, filled in from reference TRBV7-9 and TRBJ2-3, reads DTGVSQNPRHKITKRGQNVTFRCDPISEHNRLYWYRQTLGQGPEFLTYFQNEAQLEKSRLLSDRFSAERPKGSFSTLEIQRTEQGDSAMYLCASSLSVILGDLSTDTQYFGPGTRLTVL.

This chain links TRBV28 with TRBJ1-5; possibly TRBD1 for D (5 bases). CDR1 MDHEN and CDR2 SYDVKM come from the germline V gene. V gave up 2 bases and J gave up 0 bases, with 8 bases separating them. The CDR3 spans 15 residues. The CDR3 sequence: CASSLGGTSNQPQHF. CDR3 bases: TGTGCCAGCAGTTTAGGGGGGACTAGCAATCAGCCCCAGCATTTT.

The chain employs TRBV10-3 and TRBJ1-4; D unresolved. The CDR3 contains 13 residues. CDR1 and CDR2 from the germline V gene are ENHRY and SYGVKD. Trimming shortened V by 11 bases and J by 4 bases, and 14 bases separated the two germline ends. The CDR3 DNA reads as TGTGCCGTCAAGGATCTAAATAATGAAAAACTGTTTTTT. This gives the protein CAVKDLNNEKLFF.

The V and J genes are TRBV4-3 and TRBJ1-3, with D unresolved. The V and J ends lost 0 bases and 0 bases respectively, with 9 bases between them. Germline values: CDR1 LGHNA, CDR2 YSLEER. The CDR3 extends over 16 amino acids. The CDR3 protein is CASSQDPPGSGNTIYF. The CDR3 coding sequence is TGCGCCAGCAGCCAAGATCCCCCAGGCTCTGGAAACACCATATATTTT.

The V and J genes are TRBV28 and TRBJ2-2; D possibly corresponds to TRBD2 (5 bases). From germline, CDR1 is MDHEN and CDR2 SYDVKM. The CDR3 loop spans 14 amino acids. The V and J ends lost 7 bases and 5 bases respectively, with 14 bases between them. CDR3 bases: TGTGCCAGCAATTGGGGAGCCAGTACCGGGGAGCTGTTTTTT. Encoded protein: CASNWGASTGELFF.

V usage is TRBV13 and J usage is TRBJ1-1, with D tentatively TRBD1 (5 bases). V dropped 2 bases and J dropped 3 bases, with 7 bases sitting between them. The V gene's germline CDR1 is PRHDT and CDR2 FYEKMQ (reference sequence). CDR3 size: 13 residues. CDR3: CASSLRGYTEAFF. The CDR3 nucleotides read TGTGCCAGCAGCTTAAGGGGTTACACTGAAGCTTTCTTT. Based on the CDR3 plus reference TRBV13 and TRBJ1-1, the full variable domain is AAGVIQSPRHLIKEKRETATLKCYPIPRHDTVYWYQQGPGQDPQFLISFYEKMQSDKGSIPDRFSAQQFSDYHSELNMSSLELGDSALYFCASSLRGYTEAFFGQGTRLTVV.

The chain joins TRBV9 to TRBJ2-3; no definite D call. V lost 3 bases to trimming and J lost 6 bases, with 11 bases between them. Germline assignment: CDR1 SGDLS and CDR2 YYNGEE. The CDR3 runs 13 residues. For the CDR3, the DNA is TGTGCCAGCAGCGGTACCCTAGGTGATACGCAGTATTTT. It encodes CASSGTLGDTQYF.

The gene calls are TRBV30 and TRBJ1-1; possibly TRBD1 for D (6 bases). Germline assignment: CDR1 GTSNPN and CDR2 SVGIG (reference sequence). Trimming removed 2 bases at V and 6 bases at J, with 16 bases between. The CDR3 contains 14 residues. The CDR3 sequence is CAWSFGGEIPEAFF. CDR3 coding DNA: TGTGCCTGGAGTTTCGGGGGCGAGATTCCTGAAGCTTTCTTT. Together with reference TRBV30 and TRBJ1-1, the CDR3 gives the full variable domain: SQTIHQWPATLVQPVGSPLSLECTVEGTSNPNLYWYRQAAGRGLQLLFYSVGIGQISSEVPQNLSASRPQDRQFILSSKKLLLSDSGFYLCAWSFGGEIPEAFFGQGTRLTVV.

This clone was recorded only once. The rearrangement joins TRBV28 to TRBJ2-1; TRBD2 matches at 9 bases. The germline gives CDR1 MDHEN, CDR2 SYDVKM. V lost 6 bases to trimming and J lost 0 bases; unmatched junction nucleotides: 6. CDR3 length: 16 residues. CDR3 DNA sequence: TGTGCCAGCAGACGATTTAGCGGGAGCTCCTACAATGAGCAGTTCTTC. Protein product: CASRRFSGSSYNEQFF.

The V gene is TRBV7-9, the J gene TRBJ2-1; perhaps TRBD2 as D (5 bases). Looked up from germline, CDR1 is SEHNR and CDR2 is FQNEAQ (reference sequence). The CDR3 spans 13 residues. The ends were cut back, 6 bases at V and 1 base at J, with 7 bases in the middle. CDR3 coding DNA: TGTGCCAGCAGGGACTGGTCCTACAATGAGCAGTTCTTC. Protein sequence: CASRDWSYNEQFF.

The rearrangement links TRBV19 to TRBJ1-3; D not certain. V gave up 7 bases and J gave up 0 bases, with 16 bases separating them. CDR1 and CDR2 (germline): LNHDA, SQIVND (reference sequence). The CDR3 is 16 amino acids. CDR3 nucleotides: TGTGCCAGTACCCCTGATATGTGGGGCTCTGGAAACACCATATATTTT. It yields the protein CASTPDMWGSGNTIYF.

The chain is built from TRBV7-2 and TRBJ1-5; D gene unclear. V lost 3 bases to trimming and J lost 7 bases, with 7 bases between them. CDR1 is SGHTA and CDR2 is FQGNSA in the germline V gene. The CDR3 is made up of 12 amino acids. The CDR3 reads CASSFREQPQHF. The CDR3 DNA sequence: TGTGCCAGCAGCTTCCGGGAGCAGCCCCAGCATTTT.

The gene calls are TRBV7-2 and TRBJ2-5; TRBD1 or TRBD2 may be the D gene (5 bases each). This CDR3 is 14 amino acids long. The V gene lost 8 bases and the J gene lost 5 bases, with 18 bases spanning the gap. Germline V gene sequence: CDR1 SGHTA, CDR2 FQGNSA. The DNA for the CDR3 is TGTGCCAGCGTATCGTCCTTGGGGACGGAGACCCAGTACTTC. Translated: CASVSSLGTETQYF.

Written as DNA, the CDR3 is TGTGCCAGCAGCTTAGGCTACAGCGAGGATACTGAAGCTTTCTTT. Protein: CASSLGYSEDTEAFF. The V and J genes are TRBV7-9 and TRBJ1-1; D remains unclear. Per the germline V gene, CDR1 is SEHNR and CDR2 is FQNEAQ (reference sequence). The CDR3 is 15 residues long. V lost 1 base and J 5 bases, leaving 14 bases between the germline ends.

V and J are TRBV6-9 and TRBJ1-2; 8 positions match TRBD1. The CDR3 runs to 15 residues. V shed 5 bases, J shed 1 base, and the junction held 6 bases outside the gene matches. Germline V gene lookup returns CDR1 MNHGY and CDR2 SVAAGI. The CDR3: CASSLRGPYNYGYTF. The DNA for the CDR3 is TGTGCCAGCAGTCTCAGGGGGCCTTATAACTATGGCTACACCTTC.

This chain joins TRBV20-1 and TRBJ2-3; D gene unclear. CDR1 is DFQATT, CDR2 SNEGSKA, per germline (reference sequence). Deletions cut 5 bases from V and 14 bases from J, with 17 bases between. The CDR3 is 11 residues long. CDR3 nucleotides: TGCAGTGCTGGACGCGCTCTCGTAACGTATTTT. Residues: CSAGRALVTYF.

This clone was counted only a few times. This chain connects TRBV9 to TRBJ2-5, with a weak D call TRBD1 (5 bases). This CDR3 has 14 amino acids. V was shortened by 0 bases and J by 5 bases, with 11 bases between the two germline ends. Germline V lookup: CDR1 SGDLS, CDR2 YYNGEE. Here the CDR3 reads CASSVGTTRETQYF. For the CDR3, the DNA is TGTGCCAGCAGCGTAGGGACAACGAGGGAGACCCAGTACTTC.

This chain links TRBV5-1 with TRBJ2-3; tentatively, D is TRBD1 or TRBD2 (5 bases each). Per the germline V gene, CDR1 is SGHRS and CDR2 is YFSETQ. The CDR3 loop spans 15 amino acids. The ends were cut back, 3 bases at V and 1 base at J, with 12 bases in the middle. This chain's CDR3 is CASSSQVGGTDTQYF. As DNA, the CDR3 is TGCGCCAGCAGCTCCCAGGTGGGGGGCACAGATACGCAGTATTTT.

The chain links TRBV9 to TRBJ2-1, with TRBD2 as a possible D gene (6 bases). V shed 7 bases and J shed 6 bases, with 14 bases lying between them. Germline V gene sequence: CDR1 SGDLS, CDR2 YYNGEE. This CDR3 is built from 13 residues. CDR3 sequence reads: CASARELGNEQFF. As DNA, the CDR3 is TGTGCCAGCGCACGGGAGTTGGGCAATGAGCAGTTCTTC.

This clone has at least ten counts. V and J are TRBV5-1 and TRBJ1-4; D might be TRBD1 (6 bases). Between the trimmed V and J ends, which lost 3 bases and 3 bases, there was a span of 9 bases. There are 14 residues in the CDR3. Germline values: CDR1 SGHRS, CDR2 YFSETQ. The CDR3 spells CASSSTGSNEKLFF. The CDR3 bases are TGCGCCAGCAGCTCAACAGGGTCTAATGAAAAACTGTTTTTT.

The chain links TRBV7-3 to TRBJ2-2, with D tentatively TRBD1 or TRBD2 (5 bases each). The length of the CDR3 is 14 residues. Looked up from germline, CDR1 is SGHTA and CDR2 is FQGTGA. V gave up 6 bases and J gave up 0 bases, with 8 bases separating them. In DNA form, the CDR3 reads TGTGCCAGCAGGGGGGATTCGAACACCGGGGAGCTGTTTTTT. This sequence encodes CASRGDSNTGELFF.

The V gene is TRBV6-5, the J gene TRBJ1-2; 7 positions agree with TRBD1. The CDR3 covers 14 residues. The junction had 6 bases not matched to a gene; V was cut back by 2 bases and J by 6 bases. Germline CDR1 is MNHEY and CDR2 is SVGAGI. The CDR3 loop reads CASSYLDRADGYTF. DNA for the CDR3: TGTGCCAGCAGTTACCTCGACAGGGCTGATGGCTACACCTTC.

The rearrangement joins TRBV1 to TRBJ1-5; the D call of TRBD1 is as the table states it, not checked on the DNA. TRBV1 is noted as a pseudogene. The CDR3 has 15 amino acids. The CDR3 DNA follows: TGCACCAGCAGCTTCCGGGACAGCAAAGGTCAGCCCCAGCATTTT. Its translation: CTSSFRDSKGQPQHF.

This rearrangement joins TRBV27 to TRBJ2-4, with 8 bases matching TRBD1. Germline CDR1 reads MNHEY; CDR2 reads SMNVEV (reference sequence). With V trimmed by 5 bases and J by 3 bases, 12 bases remained unmatched. This CDR3 has 17 amino acids. CDR3 nucleotide sequence: TGTGCCAGCAGTCCAAATGCAGGGGGCTTGGTCAAAAACATTCAGTACTTC. Amino acid sequence: CASSPNAGGLVKNIQYF.

The rearrangement joins TRBV30 to TRBJ1-6; D is uncertain. This CDR3 region has 13 residues. Deletions cut 3 bases from V and 6 bases from J, with 9 bases between. Germline loops: CDR1 GTSNPN, CDR2 SVGIG (reference sequence). The CDR3 region has the DNA TGTGCCTGGAGGCAACGGGCTAATTCACCCCTCCACTTT. This translates into CAWRQRANSPLHF.

In DNA, the CDR3 is TGTGCCAGCGGGGACTCCCTGGGTTACGAGCAGTACTTC. Protein sequence: CASGDSLGYEQYF. The chain is built from TRBV6-5 and TRBJ2-7; TRBD2 might be the D (6 bases). Germline CDR1 is MNHEY and CDR2 is SVGAGI. Between the trimmed V and J ends, which lost 8 bases and 4 bases, there was a span of 15 bases. This CDR3 region has 13 residues.

V gene TRBV2 combines with J gene TRBJ1-2; D is possibly TRBD1 (5 bases). This CDR3 is 17 amino acids long. Trimming stripped 7 bases from V and 0 bases from J, with 21 bases between. Germline V gene sequence: CDR1 SNHLY, CDR2 FYNNEI. The CDR3 DNA reads as TGTGCCAGCAAAACGGGTCGAAGCGCAGGGTCTAACTATGGCTACACCTTC. Translated: CASKTGRSAGSNYGYTF.

The V call is TRBV7-9, the J call TRBJ1-1; D call uncertain. The CDR3 loop spans 17 amino acids. Between the trimmed V and J ends, which lost 1 base and 11 bases, there was a span of 26 bases. CDR1 and CDR2 from the germline V gene are SEHNR and FQNEAQ (reference sequence). The CDR3 is CASSLGEWRNSLNGAFF. Written as DNA, the CDR3 is TGTGCCAGCAGCTTAGGAGAATGGAGGAACTCCCTAAACGGGGCTTTCTTT.